This TCR beta chain was recorded in a study of shared clonotypes between healthy human individuals. Findings and caveats of the study: Clonotypes that were shared across several donors made up about 4.5% of naive CD4 clonotypes. Non-shared clonotypes were found to have lower generation probabilities than the clonotypes that were shared by all four of the sorted-subset donors. Owing to a small donor count, the genetic and exposure-history diversity represented was limited. In this cohort, only blood was sampled, and tissue repertoires likely differ.

The CDR3 has 18 amino acids. V trimming: 2 bases; J trimming: 8 bases; junction bases outside the gene matches: 12. Germline CDR1 and CDR2: MDHEN and SYDVKM. Many counts were recorded for this clone. Its matching antigen is unknown. Generated by immunoSEQ multiplex PCR, the TCRdb table keeps only in-frame clones and is missing some. This sample has more than 200,000 clones, with 50% to 75% found just once. The chain couples TRBV28 to TRBJ1-4; 12 bases are shared with TRBD1. The sequenced sample was memory CD4+ T cells sorted from blood. Described subset: CD45RA-negative fraction. The sequence was obtained from a man aged 25 to 40 in good health. CDR3 coding DNA: TGTGCCAGCAGTTTACTGGAGGGGACAGGGGGCGCATGGGAAAAACTGTTTTTT. Amino acid sequence: CASSLLEGTGGAWEKLFF.